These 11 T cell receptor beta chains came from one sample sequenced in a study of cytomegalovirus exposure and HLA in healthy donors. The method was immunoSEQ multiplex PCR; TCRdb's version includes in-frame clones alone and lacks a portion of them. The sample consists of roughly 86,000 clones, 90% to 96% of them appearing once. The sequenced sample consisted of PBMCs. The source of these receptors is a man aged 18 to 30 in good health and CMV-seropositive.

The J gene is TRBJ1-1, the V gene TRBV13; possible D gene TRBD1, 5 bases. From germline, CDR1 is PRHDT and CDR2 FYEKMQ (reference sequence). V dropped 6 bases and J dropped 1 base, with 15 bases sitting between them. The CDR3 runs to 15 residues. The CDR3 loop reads CASSPMGQTNTEAFF. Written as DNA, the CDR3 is TGTGCCAGCAGTCCAATGGGGCAGACGAACACTGAAGCTTTCTTT. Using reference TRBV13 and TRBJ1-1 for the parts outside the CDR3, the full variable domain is AAGVIQSPRHLIKEKRETATLKCYPIPRHDTVYWYQQGPGQDPQFLISFYEKMQSDKGSIPDRFSAQQFSDYHSELNMSSLELGDSALYFCASSPMGQTNTEAFFGQGTRLTVV.

This chain's CDR3 is CASSRGQNYGYTF. The CDR3 DNA follows: TGTGCCAGCAGCCGAGGACAGAACTATGGCTACACCTTC. The gene calls are TRBV6-5 and TRBJ1-2, with D possibly matching TRBD1 (6 bases). V lost 6 bases and J 2 bases, leaving 10 bases between the germline ends. CDR3 length: 13 residues. The V gene's germline CDR1 is MNHEY and CDR2 SVGAGI.

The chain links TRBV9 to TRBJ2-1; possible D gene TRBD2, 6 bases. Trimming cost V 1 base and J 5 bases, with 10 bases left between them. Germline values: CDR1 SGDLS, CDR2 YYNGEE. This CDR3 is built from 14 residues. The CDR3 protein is CASSVRDFHNEQFF. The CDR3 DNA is TGTGCCAGCAGCGTACGGGACTTCCACAATGAGCAGTTCTTC.

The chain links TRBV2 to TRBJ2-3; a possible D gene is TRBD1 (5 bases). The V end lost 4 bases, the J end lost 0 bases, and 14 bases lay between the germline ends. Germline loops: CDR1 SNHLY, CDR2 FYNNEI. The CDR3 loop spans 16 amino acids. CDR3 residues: CASSVTDQSSTDTQYF. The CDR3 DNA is TGTGCCAGCAGTGTGACAGATCAATCTAGCACAGATACGCAGTATTTT.

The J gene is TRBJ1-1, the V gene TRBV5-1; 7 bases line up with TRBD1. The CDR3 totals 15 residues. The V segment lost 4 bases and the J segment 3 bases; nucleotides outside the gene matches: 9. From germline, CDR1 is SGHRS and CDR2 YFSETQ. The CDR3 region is CASSARQGEHTEAFF. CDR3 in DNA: TGCGCCAGCAGCGCCCGACAGGGAGAGCACACTGAAGCTTTCTTT.

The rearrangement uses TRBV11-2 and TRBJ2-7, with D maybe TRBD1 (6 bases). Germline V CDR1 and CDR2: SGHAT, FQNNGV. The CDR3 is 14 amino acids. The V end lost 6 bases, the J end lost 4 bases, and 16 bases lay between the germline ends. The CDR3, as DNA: TGTGCCAGCAGTCCATCGGGACACCTATACGAGCAGTACTTC. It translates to CASSPSGHLYEQYF.

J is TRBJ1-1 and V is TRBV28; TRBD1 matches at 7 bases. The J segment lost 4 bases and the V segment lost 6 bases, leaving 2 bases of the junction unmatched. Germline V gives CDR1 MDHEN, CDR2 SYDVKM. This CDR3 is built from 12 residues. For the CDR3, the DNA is TGTGCCAGCAGGCACAGGGGCACTGAAGCTTTCTTT. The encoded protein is CASRHRGTEAFF.

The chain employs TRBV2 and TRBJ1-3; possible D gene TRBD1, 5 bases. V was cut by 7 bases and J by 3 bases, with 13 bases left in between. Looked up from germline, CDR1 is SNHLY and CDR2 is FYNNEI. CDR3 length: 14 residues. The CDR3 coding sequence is TGTGCCAGCACCAGAGGGACTCTTGGAAACACCATATATTTT. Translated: CASTRGTLGNTIYF.

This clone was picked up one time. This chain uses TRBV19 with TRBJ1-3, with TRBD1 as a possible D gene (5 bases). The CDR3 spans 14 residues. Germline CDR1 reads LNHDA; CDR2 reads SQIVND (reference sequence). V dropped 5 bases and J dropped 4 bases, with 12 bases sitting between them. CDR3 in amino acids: CASSEWGPGNTIYF. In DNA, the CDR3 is TGTGCCAGTAGTGAATGGGGCCCAGGAAACACCATATATTTT.

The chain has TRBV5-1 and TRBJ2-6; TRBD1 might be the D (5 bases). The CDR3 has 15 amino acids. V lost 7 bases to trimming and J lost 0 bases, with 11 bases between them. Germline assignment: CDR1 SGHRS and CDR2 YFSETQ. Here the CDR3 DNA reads TGCGCCAGCGGGCAGGGCAGCTCTGGGGCCAACGTCCTGACTTTC. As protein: CASGQGSSGANVLTF.

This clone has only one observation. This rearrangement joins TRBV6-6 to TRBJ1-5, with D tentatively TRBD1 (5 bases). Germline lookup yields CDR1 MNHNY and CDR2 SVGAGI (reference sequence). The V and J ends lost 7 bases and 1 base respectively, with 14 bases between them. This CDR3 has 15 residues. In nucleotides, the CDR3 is TGTGCCAGCAACCGGGGAGGGGTAAGCAATCAGCCCCAGCATTTT. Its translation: CASNRGGVSNQPQHF.